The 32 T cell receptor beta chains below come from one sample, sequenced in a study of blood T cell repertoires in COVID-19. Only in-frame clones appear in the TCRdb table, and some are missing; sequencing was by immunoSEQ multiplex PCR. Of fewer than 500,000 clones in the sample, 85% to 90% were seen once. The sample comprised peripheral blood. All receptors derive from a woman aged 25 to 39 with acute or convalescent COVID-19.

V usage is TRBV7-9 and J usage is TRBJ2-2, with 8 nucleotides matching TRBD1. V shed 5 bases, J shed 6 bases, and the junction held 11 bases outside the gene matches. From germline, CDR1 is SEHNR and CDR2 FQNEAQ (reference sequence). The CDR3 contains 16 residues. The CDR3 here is CASSQDRGNKAGELFF. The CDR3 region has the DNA TGTGCCAGCAGCCAAGACAGGGGAAATAAGGCCGGGGAGCTGTTTTTT. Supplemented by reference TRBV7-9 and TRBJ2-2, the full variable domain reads DTGVSQNPRHKITKRGQNVTFRCDPISEHNRLYWYRQTLGQGPEFLTYFQNEAQLEKSRLLSDRFSAERPKGSFSTLEIQRTEQGDSAMYLCASSQDRGNKAGELFFGEGSRLTVL.

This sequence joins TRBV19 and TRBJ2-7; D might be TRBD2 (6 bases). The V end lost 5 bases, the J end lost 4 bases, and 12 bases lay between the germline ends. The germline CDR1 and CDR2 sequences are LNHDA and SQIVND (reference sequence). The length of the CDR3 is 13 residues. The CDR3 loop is CASSEGGVYEQYF. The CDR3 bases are TGTGCCAGTAGTGAAGGAGGGGTTTACGAGCAGTACTTC.

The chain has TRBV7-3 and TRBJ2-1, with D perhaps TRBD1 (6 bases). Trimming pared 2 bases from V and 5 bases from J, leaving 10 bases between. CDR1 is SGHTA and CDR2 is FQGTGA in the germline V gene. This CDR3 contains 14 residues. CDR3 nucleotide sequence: TGTGCCAGCAGCTTAGGTGGGGGCAACAATGAGCAGTTCTTC. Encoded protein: CASSLGGGNNEQFF.

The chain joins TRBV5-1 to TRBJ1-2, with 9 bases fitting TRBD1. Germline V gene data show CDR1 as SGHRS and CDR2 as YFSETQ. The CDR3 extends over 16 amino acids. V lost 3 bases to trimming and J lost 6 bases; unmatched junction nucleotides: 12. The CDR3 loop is CASSYGQGYTGHGYTF. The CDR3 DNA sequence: TGCGCCAGCAGCTATGGACAGGGGTATACGGGGCATGGCTACACCTTC.

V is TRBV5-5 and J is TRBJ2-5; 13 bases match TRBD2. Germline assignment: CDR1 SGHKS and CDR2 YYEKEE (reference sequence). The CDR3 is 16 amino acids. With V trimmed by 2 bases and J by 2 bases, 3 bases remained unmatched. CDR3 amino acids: CASSFRLAGGQETQYF. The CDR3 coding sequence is TGTGCCAGCAGCTTTCGACTAGCGGGGGGTCAAGAGACCCAGTACTTC.

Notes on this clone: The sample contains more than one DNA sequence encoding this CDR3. Written as DNA, the CDR3 is TGTGCCAGCAGTCACTCCTACGAGCAGTACTTC. It is translated as CASSHSYEQYF. The chain has TRBV12-3 or TRBV12-4 and TRBJ2-7; D unresolved. V shed 5 bases and J shed 0 bases, with 2 bases lying between them. This CDR3 comprises 11 residues.

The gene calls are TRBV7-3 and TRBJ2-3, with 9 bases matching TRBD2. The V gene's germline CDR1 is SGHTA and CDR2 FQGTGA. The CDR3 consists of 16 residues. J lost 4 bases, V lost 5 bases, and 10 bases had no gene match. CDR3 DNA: TGTGCCAGCAGCCCCGGACCTAGCGGGAAATCAGATACGCAGTATTTT. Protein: CASSPGPSGKSDTQYF.

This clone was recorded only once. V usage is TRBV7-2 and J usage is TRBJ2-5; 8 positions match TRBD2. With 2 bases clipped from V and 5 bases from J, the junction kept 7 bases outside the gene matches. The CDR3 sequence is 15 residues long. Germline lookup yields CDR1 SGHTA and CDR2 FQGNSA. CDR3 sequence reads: CASSLSGSGVETQYF. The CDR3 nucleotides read TGTGCCAGCAGCTTAAGTGGTAGCGGGGTGGAGACCCAGTACTTC. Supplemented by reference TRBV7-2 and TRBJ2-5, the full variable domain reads GAGVSQSPSNKVTEKGKDVELRCDPISGHTALYWYRQSLGQGLEFLIYFQGNSAPDKSGLPSDRFSAERTGGSVSTLTIQRTQQEDSAVYLCASSLSGSGVETQYFGPGTRLLVL.

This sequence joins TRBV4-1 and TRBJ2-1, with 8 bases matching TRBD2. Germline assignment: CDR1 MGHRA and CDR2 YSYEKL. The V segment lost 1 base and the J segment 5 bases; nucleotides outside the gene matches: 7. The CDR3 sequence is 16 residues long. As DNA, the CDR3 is TGCGCCAGCAGCCAAGTCCGGGGGGGACTAAACAATGAGCAGTTCTTC. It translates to CASSQVRGGLNNEQFF.

CDR3 loop: CASSQQLGAGELFF. The CDR3 DNA sequence: TGCGCCAGCAGCCAACAACTAGGCGCCGGGGAGCTGTTTTTT. This chain connects TRBV4-1 to TRBJ2-2; tentative D call: TRBD2 (5 bases). Per germline, CDR1 MGHRA and CDR2 YSYEKL. CDR3 length: 14 residues. V lost 2 bases, J lost 6 bases, and 10 bases lay in between.

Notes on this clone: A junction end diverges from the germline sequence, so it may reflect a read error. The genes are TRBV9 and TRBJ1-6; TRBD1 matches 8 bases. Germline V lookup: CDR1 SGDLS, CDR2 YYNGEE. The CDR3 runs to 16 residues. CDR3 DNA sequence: TGTGCCAACAGCGGGTATGACAGGGGAATAGGGTCACCCCTCCACTTT. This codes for CANSGYDRGIGSPLHF.

The CDR3 nucleotides are TGTGCCAGCAGCTTACCGGGGGGGCCCTACAATGAGCAGTTCTTC. Encoded protein: CASSLPGGPYNEQFF. The gene calls are TRBV7-2 and TRBJ2-1, with 8 bases fitting TRBD2. Trimming at V came to 2 bases and at J to 2 bases, leaving 2 bases not matched to a gene. This CDR3 is built from 15 residues. Germline CDR1 reads SGHTA; CDR2 reads FQGNSA.

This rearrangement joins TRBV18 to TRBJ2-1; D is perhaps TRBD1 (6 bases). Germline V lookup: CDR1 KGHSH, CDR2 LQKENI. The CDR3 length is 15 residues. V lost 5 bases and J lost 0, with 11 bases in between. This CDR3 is CASSRDISSYNEQFF. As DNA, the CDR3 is TGTGCCAGCTCAAGGGACATAAGCTCCTACAATGAGCAGTTCTTC.

CDR3 residues: CASSQQAGTSYGYTF. The CDR3 nucleotides are TGCGCCAGCAGCCAGCAAGCCGGGACTTCCTATGGCTACACCTTC. The chain joins TRBV4-1 to TRBJ1-2; D is possibly TRBD1 (5 bases). CDR1 is MGHRA, CDR2 YSYEKL, per germline. The CDR3 consists of 15 residues. The V end was cut by 3 bases, the J end by 4 bases, with 15 bases between.

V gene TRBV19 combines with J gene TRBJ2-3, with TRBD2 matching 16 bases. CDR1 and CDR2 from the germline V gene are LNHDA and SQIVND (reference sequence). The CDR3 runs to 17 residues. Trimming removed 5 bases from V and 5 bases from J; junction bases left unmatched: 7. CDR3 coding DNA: TGTGCCAGTAGTGACCCAGGGACTAGCGGGGGGGAAGATACGCAGTATTTT. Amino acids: CASSDPGTSGGEDTQYF.

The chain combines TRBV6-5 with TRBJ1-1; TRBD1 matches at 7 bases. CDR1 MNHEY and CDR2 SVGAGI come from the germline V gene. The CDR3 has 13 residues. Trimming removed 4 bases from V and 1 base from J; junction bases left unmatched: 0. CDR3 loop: CASSWTGNTEAFF. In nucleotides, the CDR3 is TGTGCCAGCAGTTGGACAGGGAACACTGAAGCTTTCTTT.

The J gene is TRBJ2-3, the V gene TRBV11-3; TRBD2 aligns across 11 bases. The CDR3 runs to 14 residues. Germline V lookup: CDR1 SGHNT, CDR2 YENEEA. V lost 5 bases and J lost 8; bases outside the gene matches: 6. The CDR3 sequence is CASSQLAGGGTQYF. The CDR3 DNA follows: TGTGCCAGCAGCCAGCTAGCGGGGGGTGGTACGCAGTATTTT. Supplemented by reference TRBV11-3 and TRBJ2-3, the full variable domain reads EAGVVQSPRYKIIEKKQPVAFWCNPISGHNTLYWYLQNLGQGPELLIRYENEEAVDDSQLPKDRFSAERLKGVDSTLKIQPAELGDSAVYLCASSQLAGGGTQYFGPGTRLTVL.

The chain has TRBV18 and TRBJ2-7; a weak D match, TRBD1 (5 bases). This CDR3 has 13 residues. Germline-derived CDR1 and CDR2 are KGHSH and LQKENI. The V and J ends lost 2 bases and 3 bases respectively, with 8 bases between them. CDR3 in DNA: TGTGCCAGCTCACCAGGGGCACGCTACGAGCAGTACTTC. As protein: CASSPGARYEQYF.

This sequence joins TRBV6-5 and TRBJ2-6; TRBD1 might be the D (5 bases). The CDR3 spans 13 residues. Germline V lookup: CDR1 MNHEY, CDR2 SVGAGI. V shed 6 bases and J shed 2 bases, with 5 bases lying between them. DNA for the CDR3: TGTGCCAGCAGGGGGCCTGGGGCCAACGTCCTGACTTTC. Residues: CASRGPGANVLTF.

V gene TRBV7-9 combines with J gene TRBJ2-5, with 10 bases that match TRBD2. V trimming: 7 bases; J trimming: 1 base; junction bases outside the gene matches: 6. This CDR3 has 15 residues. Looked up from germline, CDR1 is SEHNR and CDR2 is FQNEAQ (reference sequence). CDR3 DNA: TGTGCCAGCACGGGAGGACTAGCGGTCCAAGAGACCCAGTACTTC. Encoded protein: CASTGGLAVQETQYF.

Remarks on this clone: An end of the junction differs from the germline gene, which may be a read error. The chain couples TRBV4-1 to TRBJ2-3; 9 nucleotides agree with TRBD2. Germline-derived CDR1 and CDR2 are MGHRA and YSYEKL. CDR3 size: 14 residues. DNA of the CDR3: TGCGCCAGCAGCCAGGGGACTAGCAGAGATACGCAGTATTTT. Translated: CASSQGTSRDTQYF.

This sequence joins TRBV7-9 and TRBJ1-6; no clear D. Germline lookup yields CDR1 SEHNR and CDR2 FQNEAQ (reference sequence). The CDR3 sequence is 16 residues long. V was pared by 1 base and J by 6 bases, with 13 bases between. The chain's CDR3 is CASSLGVNERNSPLHF. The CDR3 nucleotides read TGTGCCAGCAGCTTAGGAGTAAACGAACGTAATTCACCCCTCCACTTT. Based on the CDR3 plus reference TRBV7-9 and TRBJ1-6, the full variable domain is DTGVSQNPRHKITKRGQNVTFRCDPISEHNRLYWYRQTLGQGPEFLTYFQNEAQLEKSRLLSDRFSAERPKGSFSTLEIQRTEQGDSAMYLCASSLGVNERNSPLHFGNGTRLTVT.

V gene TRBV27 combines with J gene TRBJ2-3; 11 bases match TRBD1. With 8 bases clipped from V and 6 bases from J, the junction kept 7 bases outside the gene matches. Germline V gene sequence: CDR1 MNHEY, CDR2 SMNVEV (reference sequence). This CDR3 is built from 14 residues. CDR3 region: CASCRTGGIDTQYF. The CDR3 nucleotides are TGTGCCAGCTGCCGGACAGGGGGCATCGATACGCAGTATTTT.

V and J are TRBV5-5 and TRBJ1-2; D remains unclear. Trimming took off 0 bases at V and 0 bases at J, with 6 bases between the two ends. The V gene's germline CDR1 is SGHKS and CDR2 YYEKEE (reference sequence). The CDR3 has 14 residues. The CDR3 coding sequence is TGTGCCAGCAGCTTGGGAGACTCTAACTATGGCTACACCTTC. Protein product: CASSLGDSNYGYTF.

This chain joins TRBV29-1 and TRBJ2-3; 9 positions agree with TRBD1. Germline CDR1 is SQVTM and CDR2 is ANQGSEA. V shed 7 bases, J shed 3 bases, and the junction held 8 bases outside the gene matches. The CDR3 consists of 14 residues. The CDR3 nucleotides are TGCAGCGCTGTCCGGGACAGGGCTACAGATACGCAGTATTTT. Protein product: CSAVRDRATDTQYF.

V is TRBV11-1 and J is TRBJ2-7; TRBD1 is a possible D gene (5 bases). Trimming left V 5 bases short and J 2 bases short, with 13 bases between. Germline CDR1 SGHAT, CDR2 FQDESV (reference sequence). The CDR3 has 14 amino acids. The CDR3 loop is CASSPMSGTYEQYF. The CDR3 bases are TGTGCCAGCAGCCCAATGTCAGGGACCTACGAGCAGTACTTC.

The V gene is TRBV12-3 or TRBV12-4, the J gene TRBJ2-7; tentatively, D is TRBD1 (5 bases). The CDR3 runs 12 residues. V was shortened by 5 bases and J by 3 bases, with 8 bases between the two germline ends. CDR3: CASSRQIYEQYF. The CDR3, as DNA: TGTGCCAGCAGTCGACAGATCTACGAGCAGTACTTC.

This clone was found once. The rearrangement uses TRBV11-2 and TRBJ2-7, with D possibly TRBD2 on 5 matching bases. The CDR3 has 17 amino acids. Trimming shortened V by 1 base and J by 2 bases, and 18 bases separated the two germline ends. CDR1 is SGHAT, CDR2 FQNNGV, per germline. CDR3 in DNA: TGTGCCAGCAGCTTAGCTTGGGAGTTGGACGGAGCCTACGAGCAGTACTTC. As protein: CASSLAWELDGAYEQYF.

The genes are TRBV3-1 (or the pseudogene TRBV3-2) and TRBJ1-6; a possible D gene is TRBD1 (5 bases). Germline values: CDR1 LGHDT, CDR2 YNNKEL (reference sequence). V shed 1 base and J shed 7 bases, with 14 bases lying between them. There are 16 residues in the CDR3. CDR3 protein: CASSQASVRENSPLHF. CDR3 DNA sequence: TGTGCCAGCAGCCAAGCGAGTGTCAGGGAAAATTCACCCCTCCACTTT.

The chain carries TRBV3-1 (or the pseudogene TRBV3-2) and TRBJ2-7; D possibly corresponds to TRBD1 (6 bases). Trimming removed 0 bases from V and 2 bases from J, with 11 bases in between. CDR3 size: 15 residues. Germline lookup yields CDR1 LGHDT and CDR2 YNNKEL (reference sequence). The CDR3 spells CASSQESSGAYEQYF. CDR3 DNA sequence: TGTGCCAGCAGCCAAGAGTCATCAGGGGCCTACGAGCAGTACTTC.

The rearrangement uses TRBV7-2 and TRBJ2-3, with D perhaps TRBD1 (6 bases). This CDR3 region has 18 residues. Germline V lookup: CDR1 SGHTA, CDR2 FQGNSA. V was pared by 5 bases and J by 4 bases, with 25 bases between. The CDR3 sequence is CASSPGTGNELSADTQYF. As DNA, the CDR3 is TGTGCCAGCAGCCCCGGTACAGGGAATGAATTGAGCGCAGATACGCAGTATTTT.

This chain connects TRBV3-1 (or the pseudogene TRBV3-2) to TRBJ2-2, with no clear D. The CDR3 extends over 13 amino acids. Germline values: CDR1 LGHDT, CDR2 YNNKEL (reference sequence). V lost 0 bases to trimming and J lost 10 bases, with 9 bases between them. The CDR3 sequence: CASSQDWRLELFF. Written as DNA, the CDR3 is TGTGCCAGCAGCCAAGATTGGCGGTTGGAGCTGTTTTTT.